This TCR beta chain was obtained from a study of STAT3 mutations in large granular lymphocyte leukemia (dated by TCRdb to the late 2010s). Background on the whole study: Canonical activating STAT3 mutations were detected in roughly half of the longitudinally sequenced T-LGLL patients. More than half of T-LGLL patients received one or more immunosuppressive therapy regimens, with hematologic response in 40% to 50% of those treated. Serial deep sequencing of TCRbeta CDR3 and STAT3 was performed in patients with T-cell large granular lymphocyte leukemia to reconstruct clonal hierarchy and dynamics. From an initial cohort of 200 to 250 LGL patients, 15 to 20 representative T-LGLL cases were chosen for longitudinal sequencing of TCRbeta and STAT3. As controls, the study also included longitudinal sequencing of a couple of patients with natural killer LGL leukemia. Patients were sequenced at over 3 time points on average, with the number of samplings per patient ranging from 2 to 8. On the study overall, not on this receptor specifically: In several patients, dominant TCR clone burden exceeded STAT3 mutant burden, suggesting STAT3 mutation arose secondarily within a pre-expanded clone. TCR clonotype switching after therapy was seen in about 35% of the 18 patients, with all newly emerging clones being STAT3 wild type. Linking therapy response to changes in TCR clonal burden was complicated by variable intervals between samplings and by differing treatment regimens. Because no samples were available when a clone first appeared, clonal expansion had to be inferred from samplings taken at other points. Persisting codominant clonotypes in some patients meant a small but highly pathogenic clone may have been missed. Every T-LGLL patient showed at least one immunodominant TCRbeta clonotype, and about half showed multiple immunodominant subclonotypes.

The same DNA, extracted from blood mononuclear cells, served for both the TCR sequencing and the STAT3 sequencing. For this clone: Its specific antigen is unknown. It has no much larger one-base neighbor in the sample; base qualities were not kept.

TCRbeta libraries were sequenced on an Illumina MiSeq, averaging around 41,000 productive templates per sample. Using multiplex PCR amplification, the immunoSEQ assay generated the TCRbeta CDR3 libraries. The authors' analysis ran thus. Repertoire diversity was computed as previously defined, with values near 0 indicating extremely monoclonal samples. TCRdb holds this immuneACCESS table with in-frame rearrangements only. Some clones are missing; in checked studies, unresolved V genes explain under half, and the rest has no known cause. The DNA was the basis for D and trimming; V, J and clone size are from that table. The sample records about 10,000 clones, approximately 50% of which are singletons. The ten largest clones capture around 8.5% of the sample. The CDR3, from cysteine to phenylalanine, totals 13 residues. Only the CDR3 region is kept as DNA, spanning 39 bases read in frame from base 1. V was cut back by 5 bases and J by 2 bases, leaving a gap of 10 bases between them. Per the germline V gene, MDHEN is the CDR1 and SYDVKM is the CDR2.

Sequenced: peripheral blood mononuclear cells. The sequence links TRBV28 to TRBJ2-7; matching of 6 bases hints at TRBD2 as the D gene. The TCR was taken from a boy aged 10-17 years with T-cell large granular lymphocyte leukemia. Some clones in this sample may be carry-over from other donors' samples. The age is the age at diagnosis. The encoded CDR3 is CASSLGGPYEQYF. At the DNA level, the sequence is TGTGCCAGCAGTCTGGGGGGACCCTACGAGCAGTACTTC.